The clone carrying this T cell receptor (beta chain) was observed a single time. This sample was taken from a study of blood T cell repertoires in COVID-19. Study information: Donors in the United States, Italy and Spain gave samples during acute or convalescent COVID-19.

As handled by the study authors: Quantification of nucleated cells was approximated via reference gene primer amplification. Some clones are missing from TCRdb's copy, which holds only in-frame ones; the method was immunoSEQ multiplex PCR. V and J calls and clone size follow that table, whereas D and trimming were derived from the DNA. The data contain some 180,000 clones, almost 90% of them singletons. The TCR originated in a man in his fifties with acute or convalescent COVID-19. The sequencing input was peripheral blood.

The CDR3 reads CASSPRPSGVYNEQFF. In DNA form, the CDR3 reads TGTGCCAGCAGTCCACGACCTAGCGGTGTTTACAATGAGCAGTTCTTC. The chain is built from TRBV6-6 and TRBJ2-1; 7 nucleotides line up with TRBD2. The V segment lost 5 bases and the J segment 4 bases; nucleotides outside the gene matches: 11. The CDR3 length is 16 residues. Germline V gene data show CDR1 as MNHNY and CDR2 as SVGAGI (reference sequence).